The clone carrying this T cell receptor (beta chain) has a handful of counts. Antigen specificity is unknown. The record originates from a study of cytomegalovirus exposure and HLA in healthy donors. Study findings and constraints: Presence/absence analyses treated sequencing depth as roughly uniform across donors.

V lost 0 bases to trimming and J lost 6 bases; unmatched junction nucleotides: 11. Germline V gene lookup returns CDR1 SGDLS and CDR2 YYNGEE. CDR3 length equals 16 residues. 60 Vbeta and 13 Jbeta primers were used in PCR. TCRdb's table, derived via immunoSEQ multiplex PCR, lists solely in-frame clones and lacks some. The sample holds 90,000 to 120,000 clones, 70% to 80% seen once. V usage is TRBV9 and J usage is TRBJ2-7; 8 nucleotides match TRBD2. The sample taken for sequencing was PBMCs. This clonotype was obtained from a female donor in good health and CMV-seropositive. The CDR3 sequence is CASSVGWGTRTSEQYF. CDR3 DNA sequence: TGTGCCAGCAGCGTAGGGTGGGGGACTAGAACAAGCGAGCAGTACTTC.